This T cell receptor beta chain was captured by sequencing in a study of shared clonotypes between healthy human individuals. Whole-study results and caveats: Having only a few donors restricted how much genetic and exposure-history diversity was captured.

A remark on this clone: Antigen: not known.

Libraries were prepared by immunoSEQ multiplex PCR; TCRdb keeps only in-frame clonotypes and omits some of them. The top ten hold approximately 0.4% of the sample, which has under 2.5 million clones, about nine tenths seen once. It was into CD45RA+ naive and CD45RA-negative memory subsets that the CD4+ cells were split. Sequenced input: naive CD4+ T cells from PBMCs. As to subset: CD45RA+ positively selected. The sequence was collected from a man aged 18 to 30 in good health. Some clones in this sample may be carry-over from other donors' samples.

The CDR3: CASSRVFGELFF. CDR3 bases: TGCGCCAGCAGCCGGGTCTTCGGGGAGCTGTTTTTT. This chain uses TRBV4-3 with TRBJ2-2; D not certain. This CDR3 has 12 residues. V lost 4 bases, J lost 7 bases, and 7 bases lay in between. Germline CDR1 LGHNA, CDR2 YSLEER.